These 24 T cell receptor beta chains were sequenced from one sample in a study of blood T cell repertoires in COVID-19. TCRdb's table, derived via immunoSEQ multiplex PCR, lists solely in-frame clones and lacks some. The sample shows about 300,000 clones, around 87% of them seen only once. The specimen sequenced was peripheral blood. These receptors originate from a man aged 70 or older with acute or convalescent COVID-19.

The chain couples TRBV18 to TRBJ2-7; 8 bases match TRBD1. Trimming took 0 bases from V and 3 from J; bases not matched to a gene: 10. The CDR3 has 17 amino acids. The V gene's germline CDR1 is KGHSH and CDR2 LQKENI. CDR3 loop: CASSPPSAGGLIYEQYF. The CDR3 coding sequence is TGTGCCAGCTCACCACCCAGCGCAGGGGGCTTGATCTACGAGCAGTACTTC. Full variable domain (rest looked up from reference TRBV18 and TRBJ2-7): NAGVMQNPRHLVRRRGQEARLRCSPMKGHSHVYWYRQLPEEGLKFMVYLQKENIIDESGMPKERFSAEFPKEGPSILRIQQVVRGDSAAYFCASSPPSAGGLIYEQYFGPGTRLTVT.

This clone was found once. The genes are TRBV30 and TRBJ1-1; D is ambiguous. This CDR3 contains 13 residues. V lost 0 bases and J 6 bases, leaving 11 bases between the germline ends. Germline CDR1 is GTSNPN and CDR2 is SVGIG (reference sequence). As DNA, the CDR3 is TGTGCCTGGAGTGTATTCGCAGGTTCTGAAGCTTTCTTT. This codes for CAWSVFAGSEAFF.

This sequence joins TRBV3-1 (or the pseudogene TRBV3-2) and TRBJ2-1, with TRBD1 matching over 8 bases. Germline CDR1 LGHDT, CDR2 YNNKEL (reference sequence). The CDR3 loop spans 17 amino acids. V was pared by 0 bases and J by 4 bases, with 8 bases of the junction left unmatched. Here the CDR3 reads CASSQDLRTGQYNEQFF. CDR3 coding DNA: TGTGCCAGCAGCCAAGATTTGCGGACAGGGCAGTACAATGAGCAGTTCTTC.

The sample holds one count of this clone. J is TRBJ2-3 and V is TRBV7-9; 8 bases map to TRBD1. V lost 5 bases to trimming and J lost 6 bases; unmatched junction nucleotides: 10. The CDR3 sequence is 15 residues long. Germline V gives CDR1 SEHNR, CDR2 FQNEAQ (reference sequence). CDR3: CASSRQGSFDDTQYF. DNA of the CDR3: TGTGCCAGCAGCCGACAGGGGTCGTTCGATGATACGCAGTATTTT.

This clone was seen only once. The CDR3 nucleotides are TGTGCCAGCTCCCTCCGGGACAGCAATGAAAAACTGTTTTTT. Translated: CASSLRDSNEKLFF. This rearrangement joins TRBV18 to TRBJ1-4; 7 nucleotides match TRBD1. The CDR3 consists of 14 residues. Germline V lookup: CDR1 KGHSH, CDR2 LQKENI. Trimming took 6 bases from V and 5 from J; bases not matched to a gene: 6.

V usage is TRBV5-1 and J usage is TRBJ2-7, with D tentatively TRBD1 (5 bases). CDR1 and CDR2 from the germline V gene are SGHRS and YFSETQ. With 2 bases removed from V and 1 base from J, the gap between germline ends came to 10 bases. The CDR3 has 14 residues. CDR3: CASSLSRTSYEQYF. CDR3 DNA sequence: TGCGCCAGCAGCTTATCCCGGACATCCTACGAGCAGTACTTC.

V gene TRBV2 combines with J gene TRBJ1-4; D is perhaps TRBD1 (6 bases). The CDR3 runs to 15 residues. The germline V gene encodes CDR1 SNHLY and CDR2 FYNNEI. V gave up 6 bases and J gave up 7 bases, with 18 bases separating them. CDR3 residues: CASRDQQGNGEKLFF. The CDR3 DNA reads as TGTGCCAGCAGGGATCAACAGGGAAATGGTGAAAAACTGTTTTTT.

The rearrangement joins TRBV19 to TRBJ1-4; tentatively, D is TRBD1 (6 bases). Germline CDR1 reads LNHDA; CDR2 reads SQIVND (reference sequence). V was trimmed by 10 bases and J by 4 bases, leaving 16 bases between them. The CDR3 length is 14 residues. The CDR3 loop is CATRQGPYNEKLFF. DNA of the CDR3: TGTGCCACCCGTCAGGGGCCTTATAATGAAAAACTGTTTTTT.

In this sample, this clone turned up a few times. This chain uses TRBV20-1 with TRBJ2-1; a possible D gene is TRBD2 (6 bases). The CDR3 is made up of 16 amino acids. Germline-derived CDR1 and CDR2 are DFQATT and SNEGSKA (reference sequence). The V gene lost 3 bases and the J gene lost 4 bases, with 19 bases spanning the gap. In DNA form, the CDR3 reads TGCAGTGCTAGTGGTGGGGACTCCTCATTATACAATGAGCAGTTCTTC. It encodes CSASGGDSSLYNEQFF.

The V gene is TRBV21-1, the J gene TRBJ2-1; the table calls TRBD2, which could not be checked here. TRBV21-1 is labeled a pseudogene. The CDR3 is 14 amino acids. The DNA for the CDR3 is TGTGCCAGCAGCTCTATGAGCTCTTACAATGAGCAGTTCTTC. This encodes CASSSMSSYNEQFF.

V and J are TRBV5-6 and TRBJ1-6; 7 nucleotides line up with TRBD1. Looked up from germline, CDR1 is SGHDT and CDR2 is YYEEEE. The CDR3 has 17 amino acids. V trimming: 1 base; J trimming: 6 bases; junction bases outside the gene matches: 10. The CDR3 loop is CASSLYVDRTPNSPLHF. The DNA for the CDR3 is TGTGCCAGCAGCTTGTACGTGGACAGGACTCCTAATTCACCCCTCCACTTT.

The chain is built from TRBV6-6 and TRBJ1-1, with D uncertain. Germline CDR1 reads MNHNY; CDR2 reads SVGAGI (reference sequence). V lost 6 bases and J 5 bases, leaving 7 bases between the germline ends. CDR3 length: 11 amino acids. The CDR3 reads CASSSSTEAFF. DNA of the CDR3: TGTGCCAGCAGCTCGAGTACTGAAGCTTTCTTT.

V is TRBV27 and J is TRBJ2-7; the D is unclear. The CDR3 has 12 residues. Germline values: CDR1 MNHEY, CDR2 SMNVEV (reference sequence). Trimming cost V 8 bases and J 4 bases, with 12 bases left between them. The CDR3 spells CASGYTQYEQYF. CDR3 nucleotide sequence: TGTGCCAGCGGTTACACCCAGTACGAGCAGTACTTC.

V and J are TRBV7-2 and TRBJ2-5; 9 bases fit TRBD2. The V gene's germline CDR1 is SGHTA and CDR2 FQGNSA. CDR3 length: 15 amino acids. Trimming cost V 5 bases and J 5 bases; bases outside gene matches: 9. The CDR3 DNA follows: TGTGCCAGCAGCCGCGGTAGCGGGAGTGTGGAGACCCAGTACTTC. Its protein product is CASSRGSGSVETQYF.

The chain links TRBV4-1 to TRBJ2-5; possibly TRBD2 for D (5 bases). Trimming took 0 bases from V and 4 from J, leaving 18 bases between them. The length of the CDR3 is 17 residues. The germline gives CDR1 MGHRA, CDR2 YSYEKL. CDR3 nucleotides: TGCGCCAGCAGCCAAGATCAGCAAGCGGCGATAGGAGAGACCCAGTACTTC. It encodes CASSQDQQAAIGETQYF.

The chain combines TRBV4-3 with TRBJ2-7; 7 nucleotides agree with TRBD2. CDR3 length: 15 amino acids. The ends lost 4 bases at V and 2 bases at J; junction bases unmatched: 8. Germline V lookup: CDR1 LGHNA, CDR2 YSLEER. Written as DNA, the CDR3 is TGCGCCAGCAGCCGCTGGGGGGGAGACGCCTACGAGCAGTACTTC. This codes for CASSRWGGDAYEQYF.

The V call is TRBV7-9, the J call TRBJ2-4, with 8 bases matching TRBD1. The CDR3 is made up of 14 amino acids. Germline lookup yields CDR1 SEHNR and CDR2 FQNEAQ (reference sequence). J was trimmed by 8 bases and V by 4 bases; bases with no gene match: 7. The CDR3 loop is CASSSRTGSDIQYF. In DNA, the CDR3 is TGTGCCAGCAGCTCCCGGACAGGGTCGGACATTCAGTACTTC.

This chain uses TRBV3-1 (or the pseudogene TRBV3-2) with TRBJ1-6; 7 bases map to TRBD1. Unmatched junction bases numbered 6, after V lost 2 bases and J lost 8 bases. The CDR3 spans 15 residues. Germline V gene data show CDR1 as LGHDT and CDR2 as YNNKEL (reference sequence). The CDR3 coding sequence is TGTGCCAGCAGCCAATTATCCAGGGGGGATTCACCCCTCCACTTT. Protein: CASSQLSRGDSPLHF.

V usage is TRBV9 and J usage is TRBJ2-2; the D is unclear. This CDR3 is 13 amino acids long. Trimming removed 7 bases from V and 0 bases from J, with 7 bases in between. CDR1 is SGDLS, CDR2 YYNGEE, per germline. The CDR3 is CASSLTNTGELFF. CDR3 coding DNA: TGTGCCAGCTCTCTTACGAACACCGGGGAGCTGTTTTTT. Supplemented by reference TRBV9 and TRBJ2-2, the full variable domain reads DSGVTQTPKHLITATGQRVTLRCSPRSGDLSVYWYQQSLDQGLQFLIQYYNGEERAKGNILERFSAQQFPDLHSELNLSSLELGDSALYFCASSLTNTGELFFGEGSRLTVL.

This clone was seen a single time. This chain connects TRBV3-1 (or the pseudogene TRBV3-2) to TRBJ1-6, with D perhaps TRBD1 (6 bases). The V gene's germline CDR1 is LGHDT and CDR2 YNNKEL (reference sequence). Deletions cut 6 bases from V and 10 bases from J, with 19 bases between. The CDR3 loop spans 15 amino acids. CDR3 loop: CASRRVAGVGSPLHF. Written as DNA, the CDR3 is TGTGCCAGCAGACGCGTTGCAGGGGTTGGCTCACCCCTCCACTTT.

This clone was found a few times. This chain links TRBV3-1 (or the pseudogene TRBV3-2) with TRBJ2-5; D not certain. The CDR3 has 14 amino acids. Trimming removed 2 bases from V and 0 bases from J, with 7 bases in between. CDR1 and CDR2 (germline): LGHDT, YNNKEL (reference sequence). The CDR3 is CASSQFRDQETQYF. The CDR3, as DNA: TGTGCCAGCAGCCAATTCCGGGACCAAGAGACCCAGTACTTC.

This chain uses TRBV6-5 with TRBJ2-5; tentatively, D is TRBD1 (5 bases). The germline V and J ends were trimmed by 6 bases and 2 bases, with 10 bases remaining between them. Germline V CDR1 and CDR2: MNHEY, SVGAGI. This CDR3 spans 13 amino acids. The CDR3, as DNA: TGTGCCAGCAGAAGACAGATACAAGAGACCCAGTACTTC. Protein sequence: CASRRQIQETQYF.

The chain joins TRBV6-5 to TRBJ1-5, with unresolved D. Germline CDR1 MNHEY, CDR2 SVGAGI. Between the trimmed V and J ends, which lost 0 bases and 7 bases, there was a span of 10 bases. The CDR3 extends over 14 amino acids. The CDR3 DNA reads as TGTGCCAGCAGTTACTCGATGTCGGGGCAGCCCCAGCATTTT. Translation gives CASSYSMSGQPQHF.

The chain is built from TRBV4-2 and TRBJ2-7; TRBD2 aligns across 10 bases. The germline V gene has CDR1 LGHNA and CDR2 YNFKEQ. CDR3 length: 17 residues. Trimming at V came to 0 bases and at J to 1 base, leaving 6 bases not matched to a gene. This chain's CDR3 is CASSQDLGLASSYEQYF. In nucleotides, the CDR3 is TGTGCCAGCAGCCAAGATTTGGGACTAGCGTCTTCCTACGAGCAGTACTTC.